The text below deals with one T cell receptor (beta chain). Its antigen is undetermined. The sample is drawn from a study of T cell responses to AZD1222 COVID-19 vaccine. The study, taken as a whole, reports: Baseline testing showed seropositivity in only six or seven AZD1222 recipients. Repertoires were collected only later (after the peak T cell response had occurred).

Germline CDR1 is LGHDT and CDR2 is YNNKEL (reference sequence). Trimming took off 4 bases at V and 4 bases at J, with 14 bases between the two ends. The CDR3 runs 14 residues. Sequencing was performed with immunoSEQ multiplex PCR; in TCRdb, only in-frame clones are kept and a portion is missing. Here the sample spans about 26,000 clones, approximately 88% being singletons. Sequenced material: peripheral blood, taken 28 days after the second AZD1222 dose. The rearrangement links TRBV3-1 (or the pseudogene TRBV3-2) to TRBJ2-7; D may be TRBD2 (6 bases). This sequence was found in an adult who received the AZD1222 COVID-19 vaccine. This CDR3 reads CASSLGGTQYEQYF. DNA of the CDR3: TGTGCCAGCAGCCTCGGAGGGACTCAGTACGAGCAGTACTTC.